Each of the 10 T cell receptor beta chains below was sequenced from the same sample in a study of technical replicates of blood from a handful of donors. Clones were sequenced by immunoSEQ multiplex PCR, and TCRdb holds only the in-frame ones, with some missing. In the table there are approximately 85,000 clones, about 92% of which are singletons. Sequencing input: T cells isolated from PBMCs. These receptors came from a human donor in good health.

V gene TRBV2 combines with J gene TRBJ1-1; 8 bases align to TRBD1. Germline-derived CDR1 and CDR2 are SNHLY and FYNNEI. Trimming at V came to 5 bases and at J to 1 base, leaving 6 bases not matched to a gene. The length of the CDR3 is 15 residues. CDR3 in DNA: TGTGCCAGCAGTCCCCTCGGGACAGGGAACACTGAAGCTTTCTTT. It encodes CASSPLGTGNTEAFF.

The gene calls are TRBV11-2 and TRBJ2-7; D is undetermined. V was pared by 5 bases and J by 3 bases, with 17 bases between. Looked up from germline, CDR1 is SGHAT and CDR2 is FQNNGV. This CDR3 contains 15 residues. The CDR3, as DNA: TGTGCCAGCAGCAATGTTCCCGCGGCGTACTACGAGCAGTACTTC. Translated, it gives CASSNVPAAYYEQYF. Supplemented by reference TRBV11-2 and TRBJ2-7, the full variable domain reads EAGVAQSPRYKIIEKRQSVAFWCNPISGHATLYWYQQILGQGPKLLIQFQNNGVVDDSQLPKDRFSAERLKGVDSTLKIQPAKLEDSAVYLCASSNVPAAYYEQYFGPGTRLTVT.

The chain joins TRBV5-8 to TRBJ2-5, with TRBD1 identical over 9 bases. The CDR3 is 16 residues long. Germline V gene sequence: CDR1 SGHTS, CDR2 YDEGEE. The V and J ends lost 4 bases and 3 bases, in that order; junction bases with no gene match: 10. CDR3 in DNA: TGTGCCAGCAGCCCAGGGACAGGGTCAACAAAAGAGACCCAGTACTTC. This codes for CASSPGTGSTKETQYF.

This clone was seen just once. J is TRBJ2-1 and V is TRBV5-1; D gene uncertain. With 4 bases removed from V and 4 bases from J, the gap between germline ends came to 12 bases. The CDR3 runs 14 residues. Germline V gives CDR1 SGHRS, CDR2 YFSETQ. DNA of the CDR3: TGCGCCAGCAGCATCCGACAACTGTACAATGAGCAGTTCTTC. It codes for CASSIRQLYNEQFF.

The chain couples TRBV19 to TRBJ1-2; 11 nucleotides align to TRBD1. Trimming removed 7 bases from V and 6 bases from J; junction bases left unmatched: 13. Germline-derived CDR1 and CDR2 are LNHDA and SQIVND (reference sequence). The CDR3 has 16 amino acids. This CDR3 reads CASNYPGQGAMDGYTF. The CDR3 nucleotides read TGTGCCAGTAATTACCCCGGACAGGGGGCTATGGATGGCTACACCTTC.

The chain joins TRBV6-5 to TRBJ2-2; 7 nucleotides line up with TRBD2. This CDR3 comprises 15 residues. Germline loops: CDR1 MNHEY, CDR2 SVGAGI. V was clipped by 1 base and J by 8 bases; unmatched bases: 7. CDR3 in amino acids: CASSYFAGVTGELFF. The CDR3 DNA follows: TGTGCCAGCAGTTACTTTGCGGGAGTTACGGGGGAGCTGTTTTTT.

V usage is TRBV27 and J usage is TRBJ2-3; D is unresolved. V gave up 0 bases and J gave up 2 bases, with 21 bases separating them. Germline-derived CDR1 and CDR2 are MNHEY and SMNVEV (reference sequence). This CDR3 is 19 amino acids long. This CDR3 reads CASSLSMASSGLHTDTQYF. The DNA of the CDR3 is TGTGCCAGCAGTTTATCGATGGCTTCTAGTGGTCTCCACACAGATACGCAGTATTTT.

CDR3 sequence (DNA): TGTGCCAGCGGGCAGGGGCCCGGAGAGCAGTACTTC. It codes for CASGQGPGEQYF. The gene calls are TRBV6-1 and TRBJ2-7; D is possibly TRBD1 (6 bases). There are 12 residues in the CDR3. The V end was cut by 8 bases, the J end by 7 bases, with 15 bases between. The germline V gene encodes CDR1 MNHNS and CDR2 SASEGT.

This clone has only one observation. The rearrangement uses TRBV11-2 and TRBJ2-7; D perhaps matches TRBD2 (6 bases). The CDR3 is 15 residues long. Germline V gives CDR1 SGHAT, CDR2 FQNNGV. V was pared by 0 bases and J by 2 bases, with 11 bases between. For the CDR3, the DNA is TGTGCCAGCAGCTTAGAGACTAGTATCACCTACGAGCAGTACTTC. This gives the protein CASSLETSITYEQYF.

This sequence joins TRBV11-3 and TRBJ2-7; TRBD2 aligns across 7 bases. Germline lookup yields CDR1 SGHNT and CDR2 YENEEA. This CDR3 has 14 amino acids. With V trimmed by 3 bases and J by 0 bases, 2 bases remained unmatched. CDR3 in amino acids: CASSFSSGSYEQYF. The CDR3 DNA follows: TGTGCCAGCAGCTTCTCTAGCGGCTCCTACGAGCAGTACTTC.